The 27 T cell receptor beta chains reported below all come from one sample, sequenced in a study of post-analysis software for immune sequencing data. Their specific antigens are unknown. TCR beta libraries were prepared from cDNA with unique molecular identifiers. TCRdb re-analysed the PCR reads in MiXCR, keeping a single row per CDR3 protein. The sample has around 500,000 distinct CDR3 sequences, around 31% seen once; the top ten hold 4.5% to 7.5%. Points from the study as a whole: Compared with controls, patients had more of five TRBV segments, including TRBV5-6, TRBV5-1 and TRBV20-1.

The sequencing input was blood. These TCRs come from a girl between 2 and 17 years old with multiple sclerosis.

The chain joins TRBV25-1 to TRBJ2-3; 9 bases match TRBD1. This CDR3 spans 18 amino acids. From germline, CDR1 is MGHDK and CDR2 SYGVNS. With 1 base clipped from V and 4 bases from J, the junction kept 12 bases outside the gene matches. The CDR3 spells CASSELDRDRDIADTQYF. The CDR3 region has the DNA TGTGCCAGCAGTGAATTGGACCGGGACAGGGATATCGCAGATACGCAGTATTTT.

The V gene is TRBV6-5, the J gene TRBJ1-5, with D possibly being TRBD1 (6 bases). This CDR3 is 17 amino acids long. Germline V CDR1 and CDR2: MNHEY, SVGAGI. Trimming stripped 6 bases from V and 3 bases from J, with 21 bases between. The CDR3 reads CASSYGGTQPPNQPQHF. The CDR3 region has the DNA TGTGCCAGCAGCTACGGGGGGACACAACCGCCCAATCAGCCCCAGCATTTT.

The chain recombines TRBV18 with TRBJ2-3, with TRBD2 identical over 8 bases. The germline V gene encodes CDR1 KGHSH and CDR2 LQKENI. Losses at the gene ends were 1 base for V and 3 bases for J; bases not matched to a gene: 0. The CDR3 extends over 14 amino acids. Here the CDR3 reads CASSPLAGTDTQYF. CDR3 nucleotide sequence: TGTGCCAGCTCACCACTAGCGGGGACAGATACGCAGTATTTT.

This chain connects TRBV20-1 to TRBJ1-5; D call uncertain. The V and J ends lost 2 bases and 10 bases respectively, with 15 bases between them. The V gene's germline CDR1 is DFQATT and CDR2 SNEGSKA (reference sequence). The CDR3 is 13 residues long. CDR3 bases: TGCAGTGCTAGAACCGCGGCTCCCGAACCCCAGCATTTT. Its protein is CSARTAAPEPQHF.

This clonotype has a handful of counts. The chain employs TRBV29-1 and TRBJ1-1; no reliable D call. The CDR3 covers 14 residues. The V gene lost 1 base and the J gene lost 0 bases, with 9 bases spanning the gap. Germline lookup yields CDR1 SQVTM and CDR2 ANQGSEA. The CDR3 DNA is TGCAGCGTTGAAGGAGAAATCATGAACACTGAAGCTTTCTTT. Protein product: CSVEGEIMNTEAFF.

This clonotype was seen more than once but under ten times. The genes are TRBV7-8 and TRBJ2-1; 8 positions match TRBD1. The V gene end was trimmed by 3 bases and the J gene end by 4 bases; junction bases not matched to a gene: 5. The germline gives CDR1 SGHVS, CDR2 FQNEAQ. The CDR3 has 15 residues. The CDR3 sequence is CASSFDRGRYNEQFF. CDR3 DNA: TGTGCCAGCAGCTTTGACAGGGGAAGATACAATGAGCAGTTCTTC.

This clonotype was recorded many times. The V call is TRBV12-3 or TRBV12-4, the J call TRBJ2-5, with TRBD1 matching over 7 bases. The closer fit of TRBJ2-7 to the DNA end suggests the J call may be wrong. The CDR3 extends over 14 amino acids. The CDR3 DNA reads TGTGCCAGCAGTGCCCGACAGGGCCCGTACGAGCAGTACTTC. It codes for CASSARQGPYEQYF.

This clonotype has a single count. The DNA of the CDR3 is TGTGCCAGCAGCCAAGGGGGCGGGCCGGGCGATGAAGCTTTCTTT. It is translated as CASSQGGGPGDEAFF. The V and J genes are TRBV3-1 and TRBJ1-1; tentative D call: TRBD1 (5 bases). Trimming pared 1 base from V and 7 bases from J, leaving 16 bases between. The CDR3 is 15 residues long. Germline V lookup: CDR1 LGHDT, CDR2 YNNKEL (reference sequence).

CDR3 DNA sequence: TGTGCCAGCAGTCCCCAGGGGGTTTTGCAGCCCCAGCATTTT. Protein product: CASSPQGVLQPQHF. The J gene is TRBJ1-5, the V gene TRBV12-3 or TRBV12-4; 7 bases match TRBD1. V lost 5 bases to trimming and J lost 7 bases; unmatched junction nucleotides: 8. The CDR3 runs 14 residues.

The chain recombines TRBV20-1 with TRBJ1-5; the match to TRBD1 covers 9 bases. The ends lost 0 bases at V and 5 bases at J; junction bases unmatched: 8. There are 16 residues in the CDR3. Germline V lookup: CDR1 DFQATT, CDR2 SNEGSKA (reference sequence). The CDR3 sequence is CSARDRLTGGHQPQHF. For the CDR3, the DNA is TGCAGTGCTAGAGATCGGCTGACAGGGGGTCATCAGCCCCAGCATTTT.

This chain links TRBV7-9 with TRBJ2-1; 9 positions match TRBD1. V lost 0 bases to trimming and J lost 4 bases; unmatched junction nucleotides: 1. This CDR3 spans 15 amino acids. Germline V gene lookup returns CDR1 SEHNR and CDR2 FQNEAQ (reference sequence). The CDR3 region has the DNA TGTGCCAGCAGCTTAGCACAGGGGGCTTACAATGAGCAGTTCTTC. It translates to CASSLAQGAYNEQFF.

This clonotype has more than one count but fewer than ten. The chain links TRBV7-3 to TRBJ2-1; D unclear. Germline assignment: CDR1 SGHTA and CDR2 FQGTGA. The CDR3 is 14 amino acids. Trimming shortened V by 5 bases and J by 0 bases, and 8 bases separated the two germline ends. This CDR3 reads CASSLSSSYNEQFF. The CDR3 region has the DNA TGTGCCAGCAGCCTGTCAAGCTCCTACAATGAGCAGTTCTTC.

This clonotype was recorded once. The chain links TRBV6-6 to TRBJ1-5; no clear D gene. Germline lookup yields CDR1 MNHNY and CDR2 SVGAGI (reference sequence). The CDR3 is 14 residues long. Deletions cut 7 bases from V and 9 bases from J, with 19 bases between. For the CDR3, the DNA is TGTGCCAGCATCCCGGGGAGGACGGCCGGGCCCCAGCATTTT. Amino acid sequence: CASIPGRTAGPQHF.

To note about this clonotype: Being one base from a much bigger clone, this may be a read error. The chain links TRBV29-1 to TRBJ2-1, with unresolved D. The DNA matches TRBJ2-7 better at its end, which makes the J call doubtful. The CDR3 totals 9 residues. The germline V gene has CDR1 SQVTM and CDR2 ANQGSEA. The CDR3 region has the DNA TGCAGCGCTGAGGATGAGCAGTACTTC. Encoded protein: CSAEDEQYF.

This clonotype was counted a few times. The chain carries TRBV7-2 and TRBJ2-7; 9 bases match TRBD2. The CDR3 contains 19 residues. In germline, CDR1 is SGHTA, CDR2 FQGNSA. The V and J ends lost 1 base and 0 bases, in that order; junction bases with no gene match: 13. CDR3 DNA sequence: TGTGCCAGCAGCTTAGTCGCTAGCGGGGTCCATGCTCGCTCCTACGAGCAGTACTTC. Its protein product is CASSLVASGVHARSYEQYF.

The genes are TRBV7-2 and TRBJ2-6; the D gene is possibly TRBD1 (6 bases). Trimming took off 2 bases at V and 3 bases at J, with 14 bases between the two ends. Germline V lookup: CDR1 SGHTA, CDR2 FQGNSA. The CDR3 length is 17 residues. The CDR3 loop reads CASSLRLDSIGANVLTF. The CDR3 nucleotides are TGTGCCAGCAGCTTAAGGCTGGACAGTATTGGGGCCAACGTCCTGACTTTC.

This clonotype was detected a few times. The chain employs TRBV29-1 and TRBJ2-5, with TRBD2 matching over 10 bases. The V gene end was trimmed by 0 bases and the J gene end by 1 base; junction bases not matched to a gene: 5. Germline loops: CDR1 SQVTM, CDR2 ANQGSEA. The length of the CDR3 is 16 residues. CDR3 in DNA: TGCAGCGTTGAAGATCTTAGCGGGGGGCCCCAAGAGACCCAGTACTTC. This translates into CSVEDLSGGPQETQYF.

Only a few counts were recorded for this clonotype. CDR3 bases: TGTGCCAGCAGCTTAACAGGGGGGGCCGGTTACAATGAGCAGTTCTTC. Translated: CASSLTGGAGYNEQFF. V gene TRBV7-3 combines with J gene TRBJ2-1, with D perhaps TRBD2 (7 bases). The CDR3 runs to 16 residues. Per germline, CDR1 SGHTA and CDR2 FQGTGA. Trimming took 0 bases from V and 4 from J, leaving 13 bases between them. The full variable domain, its missing parts supplied by reference TRBV7-3 and TRBJ2-1, is GAGVSQTPSNKVTEKGKYVELRCDPISGHTALYWYRQSLGQGPEFLIYFQGTGAADDSGLPNDRFFAVRPEGSVSTLKIQRTERGDSAVYLCASSLTGGAGYNEQFFGPGTRLTVL.

This clonotype was detected only once. The chain uses TRBV2 and TRBJ2-4, with 9 bases lining up with TRBD1. The CDR3 is made up of 13 amino acids. CDR1 and CDR2 from the germline V gene are SNHLY and FYNNEI. V trimming: 6 bases; J trimming: 13 bases; junction bases outside the gene matches: 10. The CDR3 region is CASRAGTGRAQYF. CDR3 DNA sequence: TGTGCCAGCAGGGCCGGGACAGGGAGAGCGCAGTACTTC.

This clonotype has just a few counts. This chain connects TRBV6-1 to TRBJ2-6; the D gene is possibly TRBD1 (5 bases). The germline V gene has CDR1 MNHNS and CDR2 SASEGT. The length of the CDR3 is 16 residues. The germline V and J ends were trimmed by 6 bases and 2 bases, with 14 bases remaining between them. CDR3 DNA: TGTGCCAGCAGGGCAAGCAGGACAACTGGGGCCAACGTCCTGACTTTC. This translates into CASRASRTTGANVLTF.

The rearrangement joins TRBV2 to TRBJ2-1; 14 bases are a match to TRBD2. The CDR3 consists of 15 residues. The junction had 6 bases not matched to a gene; V was cut back by 6 bases and J by 8 bases. Germline V gene sequence: CDR1 SNHLY, CDR2 FYNNEI. Written as DNA, the CDR3 is TGTGCCAGCAGAGGGACTAGCGGGGGCGATGATGAGCAGTTCTTC. Amino acid sequence: CASRGTSGGDDEQFF.

This sequence joins TRBV12-3 or TRBV12-4 and TRBJ2-7; a possible D gene is TRBD1 (6 bases). The CDR3 covers 13 residues. Trimming removed 6 bases from V and 0 bases from J, with 9 bases in between. The CDR3 nucleotides are TGTGCCAGCAGGCGGACAGTCTCCTACGAGCAGTACTTC. Amino acid sequence: CASRRTVSYEQYF.

The CDR3 here is CASSLVPSGGAEQYF. Written as DNA, the CDR3 is TGTGCCAGCAGCTTAGTCCCTAGCGGGGGTGCCGAGCAGTACTTC. The V and J genes are TRBV11-2 and TRBJ2-5; TRBD2 matches 10 bases. The end of the DNA is better explained by TRBJ2-7, so the J call may be wrong. The germline V gene has CDR1 SGHAT and CDR2 FQNNGV. The CDR3 runs 15 residues.

This chain joins TRBV10-3 and TRBJ2-5; 7 positions match TRBD1. Germline assignment: CDR1 ENHRY and CDR2 SYGVKD. Losses at the gene ends were 6 bases for V and 3 bases for J; bases not matched to a gene: 4. The CDR3 runs to 13 residues. This CDR3 is CAIRLTGEETQYF. The CDR3 coding sequence is TGTGCCATCAGACTTACAGGGGAAGAGACCCAGTACTTC.

J is TRBJ2-5 and V is TRBV10-1; weak D call: TRBD1 (5 bases). V lost 5 bases, J lost 5 bases, and 12 bases lay in between. The CDR3 loop spans 13 amino acids. Germline lookup yields CDR1 WNHNN and CDR2 SYGVQD (reference sequence). CDR3 region: CASSTSGSETQYF. In nucleotides, the CDR3 is TGCGCCAGCAGTACGTCAGGGTCGGAGACCCAGTACTTC.

This clonotype was detected only a few times. The chain recombines TRBV7-8 with TRBJ2-1, with a possible D match to TRBD1 (5 bases). This CDR3 is 12 amino acids long. Germline V gene data show CDR1 as SGHVS and CDR2 as FQNEAQ. V was clipped by 5 bases and J by 7 bases, with 9 bases between them. CDR3 in DNA: TGTGCCAGCAGCCCCAAGGGGAATGAGCAGTTCTTC. It yields the protein CASSPKGNEQFF.

For this clonotype: The conserved phenylalanine or tryptophan normally closing the CDR3 is absent here, so this likely arose from a read error. J is TRBJ2-3 and V is TRBV20-1; TRBD1 matches at 11 bases. This CDR3 is 15 amino acids long. CDR1 is DFQATT, CDR2 SNEGSKA, per germline (reference sequence). The V and J ends lost 1 base and 2 bases, in that order; junction bases with no gene match: 2. The CDR3 region is CSARGTGGLTDTQYV. The CDR3 nucleotides are TGCAGTGCTAGAGGGACAGGGGGCCTCACAGATACGCAGTATGTT.